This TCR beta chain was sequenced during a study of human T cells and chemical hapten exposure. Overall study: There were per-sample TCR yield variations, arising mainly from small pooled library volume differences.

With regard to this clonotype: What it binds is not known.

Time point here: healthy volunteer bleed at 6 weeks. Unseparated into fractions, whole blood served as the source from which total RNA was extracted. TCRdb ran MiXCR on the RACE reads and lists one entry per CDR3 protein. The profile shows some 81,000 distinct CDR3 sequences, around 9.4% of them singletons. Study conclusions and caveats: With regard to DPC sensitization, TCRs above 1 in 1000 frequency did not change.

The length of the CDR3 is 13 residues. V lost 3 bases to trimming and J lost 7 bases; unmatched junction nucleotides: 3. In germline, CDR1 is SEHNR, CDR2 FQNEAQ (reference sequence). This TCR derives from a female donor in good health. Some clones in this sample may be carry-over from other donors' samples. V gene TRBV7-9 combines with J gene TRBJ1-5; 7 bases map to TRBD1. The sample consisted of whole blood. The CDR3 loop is CASSLTGNQPQHF. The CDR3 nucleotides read TGTGCCAGCAGCTTGACAGGGAACCAGCCCCAGCATTTT. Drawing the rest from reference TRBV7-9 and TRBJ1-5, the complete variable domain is DTGVSQNPRHKITKRGQNVTFRCDPISEHNRLYWYRQTLGQGPEFLTYFQNEAQLEKSRLLSDRFSAERPKGSFSTLEIQRTEQGDSAMYLCASSLTGNQPQHFGDGTRLSIL.